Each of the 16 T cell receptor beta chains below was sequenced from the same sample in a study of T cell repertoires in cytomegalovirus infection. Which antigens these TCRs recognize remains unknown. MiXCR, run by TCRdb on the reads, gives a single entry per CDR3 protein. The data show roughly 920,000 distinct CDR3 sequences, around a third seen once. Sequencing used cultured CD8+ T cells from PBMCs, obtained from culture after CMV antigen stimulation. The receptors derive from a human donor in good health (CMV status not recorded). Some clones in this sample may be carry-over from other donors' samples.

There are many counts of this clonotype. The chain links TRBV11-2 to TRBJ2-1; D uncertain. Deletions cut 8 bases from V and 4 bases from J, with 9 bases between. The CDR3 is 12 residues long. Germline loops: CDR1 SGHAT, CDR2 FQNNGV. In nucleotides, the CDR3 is TGTGCCAGCGGCGACAAATACAATGAGCAGTTCTTC. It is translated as CASGDKYNEQFF.

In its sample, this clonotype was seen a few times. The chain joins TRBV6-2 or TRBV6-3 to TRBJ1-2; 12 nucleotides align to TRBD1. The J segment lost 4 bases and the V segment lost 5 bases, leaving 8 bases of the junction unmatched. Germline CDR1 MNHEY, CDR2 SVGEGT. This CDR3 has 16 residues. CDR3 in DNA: TGTGCCAGCAGTACGCCCGGGACAGGGGGCCGCTATGGCTACACCTTC. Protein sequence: CASSTPGTGGRYGYTF.

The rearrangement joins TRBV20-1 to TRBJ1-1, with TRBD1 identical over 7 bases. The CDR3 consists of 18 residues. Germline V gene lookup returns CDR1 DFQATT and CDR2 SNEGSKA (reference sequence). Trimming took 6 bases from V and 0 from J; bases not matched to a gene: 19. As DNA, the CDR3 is TGCAGTGCGAGACAGGGAGTCTATCGTTCAAGTGTGAACACTGAAGCTTTCTTT. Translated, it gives CSARQGVYRSSVNTEAFF.

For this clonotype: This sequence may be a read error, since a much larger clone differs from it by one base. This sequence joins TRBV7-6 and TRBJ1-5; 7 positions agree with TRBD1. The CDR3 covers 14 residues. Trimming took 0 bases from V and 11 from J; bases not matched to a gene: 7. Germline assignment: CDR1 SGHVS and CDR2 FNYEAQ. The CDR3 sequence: CASSLAPTGQTQHF. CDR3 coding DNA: TGTGCCAGCAGCTTAGCCCCGACAGGGCAGACCCAGCATTTT. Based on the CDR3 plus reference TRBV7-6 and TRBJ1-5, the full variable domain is GAGVSQSPRYKVTKRGQDVALRCDPISGHVSLYWYRQALGQGPEFLTYFNYEAQQDKSGLPNDRFSAERPEGSISTLTIQRTEQRDSAMYRCASSLAPTGQTQHFGDGTRLSIL.

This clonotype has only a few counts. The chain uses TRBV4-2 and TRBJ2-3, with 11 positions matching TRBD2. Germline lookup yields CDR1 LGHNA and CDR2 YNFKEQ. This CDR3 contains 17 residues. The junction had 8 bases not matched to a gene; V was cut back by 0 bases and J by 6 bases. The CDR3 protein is CASSQESKLAGVDTQYF. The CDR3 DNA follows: TGTGCCAGCAGCCAAGAAAGTAAACTAGCGGGGGTGGATACGCAGTATTTT.

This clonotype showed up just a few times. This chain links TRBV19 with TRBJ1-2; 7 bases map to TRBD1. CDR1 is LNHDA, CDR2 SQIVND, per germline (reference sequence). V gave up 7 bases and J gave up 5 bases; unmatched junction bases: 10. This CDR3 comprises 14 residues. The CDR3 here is CASTSWDRPYGYTF. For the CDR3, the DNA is TGTGCCAGTACCTCCTGGGACAGACCTTATGGCTACACCTTC.

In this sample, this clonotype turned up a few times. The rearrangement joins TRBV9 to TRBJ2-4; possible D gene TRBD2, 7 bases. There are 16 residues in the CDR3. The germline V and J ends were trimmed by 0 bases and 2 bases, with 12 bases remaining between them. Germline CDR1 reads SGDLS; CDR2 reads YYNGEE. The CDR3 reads CASSVEDGGPKNIQYF. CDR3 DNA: TGTGCCAGCAGCGTAGAGGACGGGGGGCCCAAAAACATTCAGTACTTC.

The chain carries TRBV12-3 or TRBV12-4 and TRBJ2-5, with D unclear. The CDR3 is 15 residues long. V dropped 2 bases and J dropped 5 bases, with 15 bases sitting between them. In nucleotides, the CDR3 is TGTGCCAGCAGTTTAAAACCTTCTATAGAGGAGACCCAGTACTTC. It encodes CASSLKPSIEETQYF.

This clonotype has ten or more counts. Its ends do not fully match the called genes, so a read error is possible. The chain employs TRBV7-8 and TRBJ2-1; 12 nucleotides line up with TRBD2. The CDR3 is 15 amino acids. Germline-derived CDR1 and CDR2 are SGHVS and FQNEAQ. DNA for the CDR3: TGTGCCAGCAGCCTAGCGGGGGGGCTCCACAATGAGCAGTTCTTC. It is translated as CASSLAGGLHNEQFF.

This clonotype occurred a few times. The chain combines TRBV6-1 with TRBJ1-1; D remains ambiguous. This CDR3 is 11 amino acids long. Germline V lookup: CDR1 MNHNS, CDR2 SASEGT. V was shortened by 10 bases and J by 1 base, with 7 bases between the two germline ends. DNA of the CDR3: TGTGCCATAAGTCAGAACACTGAAGCTTTCTTT. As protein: CAISQNTEAFF.

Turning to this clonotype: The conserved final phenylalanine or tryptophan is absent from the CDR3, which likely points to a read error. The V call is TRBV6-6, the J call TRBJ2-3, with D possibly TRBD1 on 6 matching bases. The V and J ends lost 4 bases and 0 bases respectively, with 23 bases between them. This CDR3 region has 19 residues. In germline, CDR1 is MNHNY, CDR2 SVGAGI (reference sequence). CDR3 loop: CASSSFRALQGTSTDTQYY. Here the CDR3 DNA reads TGTGCCAGCAGTTCCTTCCGAGCCCTACAGGGTACTAGCACAGATACGCAGTATTAT.

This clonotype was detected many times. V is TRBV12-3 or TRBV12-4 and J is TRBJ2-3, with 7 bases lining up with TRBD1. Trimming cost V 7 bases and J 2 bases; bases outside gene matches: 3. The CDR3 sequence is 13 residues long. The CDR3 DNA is TGTGCCAGCACAGGGGGAGACACAGATACGCAGTATTTT. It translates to CASTGGDTDTQYF.

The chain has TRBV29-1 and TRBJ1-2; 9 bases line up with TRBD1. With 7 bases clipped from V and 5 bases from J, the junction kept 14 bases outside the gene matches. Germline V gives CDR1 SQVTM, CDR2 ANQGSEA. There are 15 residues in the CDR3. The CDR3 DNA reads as TGCAGCGCTACCCAGCGGGACAGGGATAGATATGGCTACACCTTC. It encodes CSATQRDRDRYGYTF.

The CDR3 loop is CARGVPNTGELFF. In DNA form, the CDR3 reads TGTGCTAGGGGGGTCCCGAACACCGGGGAGCTGTTTTTT. The rearrangement uses TRBV7-6 and TRBJ2-2; D may correspond to TRBD1 or TRBD2 (6 bases each). This CDR3 spans 13 amino acids. The germline gives CDR1 SGHVS, CDR2 FNYEAQ.

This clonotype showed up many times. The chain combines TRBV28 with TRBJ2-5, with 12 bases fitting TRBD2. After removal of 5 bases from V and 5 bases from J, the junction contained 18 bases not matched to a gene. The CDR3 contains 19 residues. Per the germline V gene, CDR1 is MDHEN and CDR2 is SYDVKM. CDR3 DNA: TGTGCCAGCAGTCTCCAGACTAGCGGGGGCGGGGTCATCGAGGAGACCCAGTACTTC. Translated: CASSLQTSGGGVIEETQYF. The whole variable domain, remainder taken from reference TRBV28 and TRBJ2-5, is DVKVTQSSRYLVKRTGEKVFLECVQDMDHENMFWYRQDPGLGLRLIYFSYDVKMKEKGDIPEGYSVSREKKERFSLILESASTNQTSMYLCASSLQTSGGGVIEETQYFGPGTRLLVL.

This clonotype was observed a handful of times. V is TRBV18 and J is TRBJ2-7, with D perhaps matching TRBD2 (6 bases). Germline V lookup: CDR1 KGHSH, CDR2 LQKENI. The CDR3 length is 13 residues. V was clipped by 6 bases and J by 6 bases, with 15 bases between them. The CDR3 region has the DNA TGTGCCAGCTCTAAGAGAGAGGAGGGCGAGCAGTACTTC. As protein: CASSKREEGEQYF.